The next 8 T cell receptor beta chains were all read from a single sample in a study of T cells in Graves' hyperthyroidism and ophthalmopathy. From RNA transcripts, TCR beta CDR3 regions were amplified. RT-PCR in the first round (using the HTBI primer set) targeted the TCR CDR3. TCRdb recomputed calls from the multiplex PCR reads with MiXCR, one row per CDR3 protein. In the table there are a few hundred thousand distinct CDR3 sequences, around 15% of which are singletons. Sequencing input: blood. These receptor sequences come from a woman aged 30 to 39 with Graves' ophthalmopathy.

This chain uses TRBV20-1 with TRBJ2-7, with 7 bases identical to TRBD1. In germline, CDR1 is DFQATT, CDR2 SNEGSKA (reference sequence). The junction had 10 bases not matched to a gene; V was cut back by 5 bases and J by 3 bases. This CDR3 has 14 residues. CDR3 DNA: TGCAGTGCTGAACAGGGGTCGGGTATCTACGAGCAGTACTTC. This codes for CSAEQGSGIYEQYF.

This clonotype was seen many times. The chain carries TRBV12-3 or TRBV12-4 and TRBJ1-2, with a possible D match to TRBD1 (5 bases). The CDR3 is 13 amino acids. With 8 bases removed from V and 4 bases from J, the gap between germline ends came to 14 bases. The CDR3 reads CASDGGAVYGYTF. The CDR3 bases are TGTGCCAGCGACGGAGGGGCTGTCTATGGCTACACCTTC.

In its sample, this clonotype was seen many times. V and J are TRBV28 and TRBJ2-1, with D perhaps TRBD2 (6 bases). The CDR3 consists of 14 residues. CDR1 and CDR2 from the germline V gene are MDHEN and SYDVKM. The ends were cut back, 1 base at V and 9 bases at J, with 13 bases in the middle. The DNA for the CDR3 is TGTGCCAGCAGTTTATCGCAGTTGGGGGGTGAGCAGTTCTTC. Its protein product is CASSLSQLGGEQFF.

This clonotype came up many times. J is TRBJ1-1 and V is TRBV20-1; tentatively, D is TRBD1 (6 bases). Trimming left V 1 base short and J 3 bases short, with 12 bases between. CDR1 and CDR2 (germline): DFQATT, SNEGSKA (reference sequence). The CDR3 has 14 amino acids. The CDR3 DNA follows: TGCAGTGCTAGAGTAGGGGGGCCGGACACTGAAGCTTTCTTT. This codes for CSARVGGPDTEAFF.

There are a few counts of this clonotype. The rearrangement uses TRBV7-2 and TRBJ2-7; D is ambiguous. V was trimmed by 3 bases and J by 3 bases, leaving 9 bases between them. The CDR3 covers 13 residues. Germline V lookup: CDR1 SGHTA, CDR2 FQGNSA. The CDR3: CASSFENIYEQYF. The DNA for the CDR3 is TGTGCCAGCAGCTTCGAGAACATCTACGAGCAGTACTTC.

This clonotype was counted many times. CDR3 amino acids: CASSQEGQGLTDTQYF. The CDR3 DNA follows: TGTGCCAGCAGCCAAGAGGGACAGGGCCTCACAGATACGCAGTATTTT. This chain connects TRBV3-1 to TRBJ2-3, with 9 positions matching TRBD1. The CDR3 consists of 16 residues. The trim removed 0 bases at V and 2 bases at J, leaving 3 bases unmatched. Germline values: CDR1 LGHDT, CDR2 YNNKEL (reference sequence).

This clonotype occurred many times. The rearrangement joins TRBV6-2 or TRBV6-3 to TRBJ2-5; D unclear. Germline V CDR1 and CDR2: MNHEY, SVGEGT. This CDR3 spans 14 amino acids. Trimming removed 3 bases from V and 1 base from J, with 9 bases in between. In DNA, the CDR3 is TGTGCCAGCAGTTATGGTGGCAGCCAAGAGACCCAGTACTTC. This sequence encodes CASSYGGSQETQYF.

This clonotype has just a few counts. The chain is built from TRBV15 and TRBJ2-5; 8 bases align to TRBD2. Per germline, CDR1 LNHNV and CDR2 YYDKDF (reference sequence). This CDR3 region has 18 residues. V dropped 2 bases and J dropped 1; count of bases not matched to a gene: 12. In nucleotides, the CDR3 is TGTGCCACCAGCAGATACTACAGCGGGGGTAAAGGCCAAGAGACCCAGTACTTC. It translates to CATSRYYSGGKGQETQYF.